The subject of this entry is one T cell receptor (beta chain). Its antigen is undetermined. The primer mix had 60 Vbeta and 13 Jbeta primers. Measured with immunoSEQ multiplex PCR; TCRdb has only the in-frame clones, and not every one. The data contain 130,000 to 150,000 clones, about 74% of them singletons. The sample originates from a study of cytomegalovirus exposure and HLA in healthy donors. Notes on the study in general: HLA alleles showed associations with 16,951 TCR beta sequences in a later analysis, at a 0.05 false discovery rate.

The V gene's germline CDR1 is SGHRS and CDR2 YFSETQ. Trimming at V came to 4 bases and at J to 8 bases, leaving 10 bases not matched to a gene. The CDR3 is 14 amino acids. The sample was PBMCs. The clonotype originates from a man aged 18 to 29 in good health and CMV-seropositive. The V and J genes are TRBV5-1 and TRBJ1-2, with 8 bases aligning to TRBD1. CDR3 residues: CASSPRGQGGGYTF. The CDR3 DNA reads as TGCGCCAGCAGCCCCCGCGGACAGGGAGGCGGCTACACCTTC.